Ten or more counts support the clone carrying this T cell receptor beta chain. Its antigen is not identified. The CDR3 runs 14 residues. V lost 2 bases to trimming and J lost 3 bases, with 11 bases between them. In germline, CDR1 is MNHNS, CDR2 SASEGT. This sample is drawn from a study of T cells after yellow fever vaccination. Whole-study context: The SMART-Seq v4 Ultra Low Input method served to prepare the low-cell-number fractions.

Generation of TCR cDNA used 5'RACE template switching (which added a universal primer site and UMIs). TCRdb fed the 5' RACE reads into MiXCR, producing one record per CDR3 protein. The profile shows a few hundred thousand distinct CDR3 sequences, more than 3.5% of them singletons. Study-wide results and limits: Compared with primary, the secondary response was weaker and peaked at day 5, not 15. Most clones from primary vaccination were detected again post-booster (roughly 96% CD4, about 88% CD8).

This clonotype was obtained from a man between 18 and 29 years old who received the YFV17D yellow fever vaccine. The chain links TRBV6-1 to TRBJ2-7; D remains unclear. Sequencing used PBMCs, obtained 15 days after the yellow fever booster vaccination. As DNA, the CDR3 is TGTGCCAGCAGTGAATGGAACGGCAACTACGAGCAGTACTTC. Its translation: CASSEWNGNYEQYF.